The source of this TCR beta chain is a study of spatial heterogeneity in lung cancer. Germline assignment: CDR1 SNHLY and CDR2 FYNNEI. The CDR3 contains 12 residues. Trimming left V 1 base short and J 14 bases short, with 9 bases between. TCRdb re-called the 5' RACE reads with MiXCR, one entry per CDR3 protein. The table includes about 17,000 distinct CDR3 sequences, roughly 6% detected once. General study points: Mutation counts in tumors were tracked by counts of expanded intratumoral alpha and beta TCRs.

This sample's time point: sample taken at primary tumor resection. This clonotype was observed at least ten times. Its antigen is currently unknown. Being off target in a library aimed at alpha chains, this beta chain has a size of little meaning. The chain employs TRBV2 and TRBJ1-6; maybe TRBD1 (6 bases). This TCR was sampled from a male donor with early-stage non-small cell lung cancer. The sample consisted of lung tumor tissue, taken at surgery. The DNA of the CDR3 is TGTGCCAGCAGTGAAGAGACAGGCGCCCTCCACTTT. Encoded protein: CASSEETGALHF. The whole variable domain, remainder taken from reference TRBV2 and TRBJ1-6, is EPEVTQTPSHQVTQMGQEVILRCVPISNHLYFYWYRQILGQKVEFLVSFYNNEISEKSEIFDDQFSVERPDGSNFTLKIRSTKLEDSAMYFCASSEETGALHFGNGTRLTVT.